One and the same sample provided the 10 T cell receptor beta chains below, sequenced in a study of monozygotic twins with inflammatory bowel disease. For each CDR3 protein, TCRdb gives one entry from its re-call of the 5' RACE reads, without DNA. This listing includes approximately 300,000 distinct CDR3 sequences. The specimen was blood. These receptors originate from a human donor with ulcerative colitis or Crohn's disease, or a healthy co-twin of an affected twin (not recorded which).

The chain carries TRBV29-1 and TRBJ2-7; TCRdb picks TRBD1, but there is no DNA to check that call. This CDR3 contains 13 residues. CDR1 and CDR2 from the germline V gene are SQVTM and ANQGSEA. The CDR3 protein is CSVEPGPGYEQYF.

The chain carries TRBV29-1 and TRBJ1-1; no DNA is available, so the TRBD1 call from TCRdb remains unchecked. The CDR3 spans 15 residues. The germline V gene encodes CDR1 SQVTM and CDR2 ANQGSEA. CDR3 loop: CSVVYPGGYPTEAFF.

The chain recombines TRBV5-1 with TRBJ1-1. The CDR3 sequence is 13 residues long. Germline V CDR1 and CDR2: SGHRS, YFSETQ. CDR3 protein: CASSAGGNTEAFF.

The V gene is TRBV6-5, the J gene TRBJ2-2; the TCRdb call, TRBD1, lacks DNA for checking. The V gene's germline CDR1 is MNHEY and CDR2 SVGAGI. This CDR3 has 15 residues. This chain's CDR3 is CASSYGRQGVGELFF.

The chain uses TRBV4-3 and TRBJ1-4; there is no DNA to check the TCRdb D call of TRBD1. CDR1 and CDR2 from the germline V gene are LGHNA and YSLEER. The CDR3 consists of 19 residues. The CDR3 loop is CASSQDLGQGQAAVEKLFF.

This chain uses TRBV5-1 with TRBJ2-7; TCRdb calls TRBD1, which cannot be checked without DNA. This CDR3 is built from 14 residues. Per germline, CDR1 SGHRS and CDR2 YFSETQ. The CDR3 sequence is CASSYAGVSHEQYF.

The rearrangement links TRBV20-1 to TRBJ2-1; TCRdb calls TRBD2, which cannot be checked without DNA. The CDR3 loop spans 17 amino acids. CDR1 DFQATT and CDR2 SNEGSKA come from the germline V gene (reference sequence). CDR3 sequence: CSARDYSAGGSYNEQFF.

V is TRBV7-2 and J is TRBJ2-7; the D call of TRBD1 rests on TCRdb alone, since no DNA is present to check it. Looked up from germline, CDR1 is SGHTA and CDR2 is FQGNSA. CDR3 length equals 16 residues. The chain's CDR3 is CASSSSGQVATSEQYF.

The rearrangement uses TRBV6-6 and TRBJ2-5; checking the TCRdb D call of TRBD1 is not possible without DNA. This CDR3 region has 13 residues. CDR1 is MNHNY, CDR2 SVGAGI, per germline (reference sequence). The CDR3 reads CASTQDRKETQYF.

The CDR3: CVIAQLESSPLHF. The chain combines TRBV10-3 with TRBJ1-6. This CDR3 is built from 13 residues. Looked up from germline, CDR1 is ENHRY and CDR2 is SYGVKD.